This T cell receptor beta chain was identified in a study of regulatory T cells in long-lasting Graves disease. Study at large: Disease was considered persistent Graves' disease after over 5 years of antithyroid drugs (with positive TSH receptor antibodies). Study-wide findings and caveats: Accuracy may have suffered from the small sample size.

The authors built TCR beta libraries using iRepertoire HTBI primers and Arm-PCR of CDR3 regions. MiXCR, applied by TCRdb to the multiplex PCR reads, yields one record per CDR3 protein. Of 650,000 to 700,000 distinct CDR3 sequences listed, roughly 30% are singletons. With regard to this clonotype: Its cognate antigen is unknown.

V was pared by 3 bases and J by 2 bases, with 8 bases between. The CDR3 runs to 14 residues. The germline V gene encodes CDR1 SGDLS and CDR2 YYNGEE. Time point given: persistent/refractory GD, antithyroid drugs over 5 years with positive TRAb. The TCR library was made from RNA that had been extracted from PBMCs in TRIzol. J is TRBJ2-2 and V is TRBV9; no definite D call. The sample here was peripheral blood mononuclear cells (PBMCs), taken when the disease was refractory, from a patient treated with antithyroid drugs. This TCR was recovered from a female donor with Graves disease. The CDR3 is CASSALENTGELFF. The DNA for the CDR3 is TGTGCCAGCAGCGCCCTCGAAAACACCGGGGAGCTGTTTTTT.